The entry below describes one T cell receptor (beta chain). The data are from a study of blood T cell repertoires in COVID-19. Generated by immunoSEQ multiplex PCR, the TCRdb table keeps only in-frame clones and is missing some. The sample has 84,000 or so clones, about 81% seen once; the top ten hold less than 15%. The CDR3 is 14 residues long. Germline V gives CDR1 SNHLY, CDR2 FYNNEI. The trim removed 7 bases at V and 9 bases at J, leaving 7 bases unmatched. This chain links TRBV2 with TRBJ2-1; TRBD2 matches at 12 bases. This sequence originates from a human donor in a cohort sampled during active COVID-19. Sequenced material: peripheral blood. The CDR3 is CASKRLAGESEQFF. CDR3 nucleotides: TGTGCCAGCAAAAGACTAGCGGGGGAGTCTGAGCAGTTCTTC.